This is a list of T cell receptor beta chains from one sample in a study of identical twins. TCRdb fed the 5' RACE reads into MiXCR, producing one record per CDR3 protein. The sample consists of about 530,000 distinct CDR3 sequences, around 24% of them appearing once. The same specimen was also included in a second study, on yellow fever vaccine responses in identical twins.

The sequencing input was CD4+ T cells sorted from blood. The receptors originated from a woman between 18 and 29 years old in good health. CDR3s include the opening cysteine and the closing phenylalanine or tryptophan. The order of the fields is D gene, clone size, J gene, V gene, CDR3 protein, CDR3 DNA. The D gene is left open where the match is weak. Some rows have no size entry. The others give once, few or many, or a class for an expanded clone.

d_call: TRBD2; clone_size: few; j_call: TRBJ2-1; v_call: TRBV5-4; cdr3_aa: CASSFLGTRLGNEQFF; cdr3_nt: TGTGCCAGCAGCTTCCTCGGGACTAGGTTAGGGAATGAGCAGTTCTTC
d_call: TRBD1; clone_size: few; j_call: TRBJ1-1; v_call: TRBV12-3/TRBV12-4; cdr3_aa: CASSFGTGGTEAFF; cdr3_nt: TGTGCCAGCAGTTTCGGGACAGGGGGCACTGAAGCTTTCTTT
d_call: -; clone_size: -; j_call: TRBJ2-3; v_call: TRBV2; cdr3_aa: CASSGAGFDTDTQYF; cdr3_nt: TGTGCCAGCAGTGGGGCAGGCTTCGACACAGATACGCAGTATTTT
d_call: -; clone_size: -; j_call: TRBJ2-1; v_call: TRBV6-5; cdr3_aa: CASSYTWTPVEQFF; cdr3_nt: TGTGCCAGCAGTTACACCTGGACCCCGGTTGAGCAGTTCTTC
d_call: TRBD2; clone_size: -; j_call: TRBJ2-1; v_call: TRBV12-3/TRBV12-4; cdr3_aa: CASPGGAGGPYNEQFF; cdr3_nt: TGTGCCAGCCCTGGGGGGGCGGGAGGACCCTACAATGAGCAGTTCTTC
d_call: TRBD1; clone_size: -; j_call: TRBJ2-1; v_call: TRBV5-1; cdr3_aa: CASSSGQCYNEQFF; cdr3_nt: TGCGCCAGCAGCTCGGGACAGTGCTACAATGAGCAGTTCTTC
d_call: TRBD1; clone_size: -; j_call: TRBJ2-1; v_call: TRBV2; cdr3_aa: CARGQGHLTPHEQFF; cdr3_nt: TGTGCCAGGGGACAGGGACACCTGACCCCCCATGAGCAGTTCTTC
d_call: -; clone_size: few; j_call: TRBJ2-1; v_call: TRBV3-1; cdr3_aa: CASSQRQASSYNEQFF; cdr3_nt: TGTGCCAGCAGCCAGAGGCAGGCTAGCTCCTACAATGAGCAGTTCTTC
d_call: -; clone_size: few; j_call: TRBJ2-1; v_call: TRBV12-3/TRBV12-4; cdr3_aa: CASSPPTGGYTEQFF; cdr3_nt: TGTGCCAGCAGTCCCCCAACGGGGGGCTACACTGAGCAGTTCTTC
d_call: TRBD2; clone_size: few; j_call: TRBJ2-2; v_call: TRBV5-1; cdr3_aa: CASSLVKTSGGPNTGELFF; cdr3_nt: TGCGCCAGCAGCTTGGTAAAGACTAGCGGGGGCCCAAACACCGGGGAGCTGTTTTTT
d_call: -; clone_size: -; j_call: TRBJ2-1; v_call: TRBV7-9; cdr3_aa: CASSRLSEQFF; cdr3_nt: TGTGCCAGCAGCCGGTTGAGTGAGCAGTTCTTC
d_call: TRBD1; clone_size: -; j_call: TRBJ1-5; v_call: TRBV6-2/TRBV6-3; cdr3_aa: CATRGQYSNQPQHF; cdr3_nt: TGTGCCACACGGGGACAGTATAGCAATCAGCCCCAGCATTTT
d_call: TRBD2; clone_size: few; j_call: TRBJ2-1; v_call: TRBV7-9; cdr3_aa: CASSLFKAGGIF; cdr3_nt: TGTGCCAGCAGCTTATTTAAGGCGGGGGGGATCTTC
d_call: -; clone_size: few; j_call: TRBJ2-5; v_call: TRBV10-3; cdr3_aa: CAISGQRTETQYF; cdr3_nt: TGTGCCATCAGTGGGCAGAGGACGGAGACCCAGTACTTC
d_call: -; clone_size: few; j_call: TRBJ2-6; v_call: TRBV6-1; cdr3_aa: CASGPDGSGANVLTF; cdr3_nt: TGTGCCAGCGGGCCCGACGGCTCTGGGGCCAACGTCCTGACTTTC
d_call: -; clone_size: few; j_call: TRBJ1-5; v_call: TRBV2; cdr3_aa: CASSARERGGEPQHF; cdr3_nt: TGTGCCAGCAGTGCCAGGGAACGGGGGGGAGAGCCCCAGCATTTT
d_call: TRBD2; clone_size: many; j_call: TRBJ2-1; v_call: TRBV5-1; cdr3_aa: CASSFEGGRNEQFF; cdr3_nt: TGCGCCAGCAGCTTCGAGGGAGGGCGAAATGAGCAGTTCTTC
d_call: TRBD2; clone_size: few; j_call: TRBJ2-2; v_call: TRBV27; cdr3_aa: CASSLGRGLAPGELFF; cdr3_nt: TGTGCCAGCAGTTTAGGACGCGGACTAGCCCCCGGGGAGCTGTTTTTT
d_call: -; clone_size: -; j_call: TRBJ1-4; v_call: TRBV5-1; cdr3_aa: CASSGQYATNEKLFF; cdr3_nt: TGCGCCAGCAGCGGTCAGTATGCAACTAATGAAAAACTGTTTTTT
d_call: TRBD1; clone_size: few; j_call: TRBJ2-7; v_call: TRBV5-6; cdr3_aa: CASSLDRGTYEQYF; cdr3_nt: TGTGCCAGCAGCTTGGACAGGGGGACGTACGAGCAGTACTTC
d_call: -; clone_size: -; j_call: TRBJ1-1; v_call: TRBV6-5; cdr3_aa: CASSYPQGTEAFF; cdr3_nt: TGTGCCAGCAGTTACCCCCAGGGCACTGAAGCTTTCTTT